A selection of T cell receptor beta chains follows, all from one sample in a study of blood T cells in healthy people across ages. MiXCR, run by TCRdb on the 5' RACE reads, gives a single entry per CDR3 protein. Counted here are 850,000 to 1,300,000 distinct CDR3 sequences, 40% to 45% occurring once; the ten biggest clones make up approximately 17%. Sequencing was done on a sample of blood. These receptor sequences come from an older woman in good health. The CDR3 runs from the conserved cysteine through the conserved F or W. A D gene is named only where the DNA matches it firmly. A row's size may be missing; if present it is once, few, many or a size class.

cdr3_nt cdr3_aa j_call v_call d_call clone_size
TGCGCCAGCAGCCAACCCAGAGTAGGGGAGATCACAGATACGCAGTATTTT CASSQPRVGEITDTQYF TRBJ2-3 TRBV4-1 NA NA
TGTGCCTGCAGCTTTGGACAGGGGGACACCCAGTACTTC CACSFGQGDTQYF TRBJ2-5 TRBV7-8 TRBD1 NA
TGTGCCAGCAGCCAAGGCCCGACTAGCAGTGAGCAGTTCTTC CASSQGPTSSEQFF TRBJ2-1 TRBV14 TRBD2 few
TGTGCCAGCAGCTTGGGAAGGTCCAATCGGGGGTGGAATGAAAAACTGTTTTTT CASSLGRSNRGWNEKLFF TRBJ1-4 TRBV5-5 NA NA
TGTGCCAGCAGCGCCCCGCTGGGGTTTTACGTCTACGAGCAGTACTTC CASSAPLGFYVYEQYF TRBJ2-7 TRBV21-1 NA few
TGTGCCAGCAGCGTCGGACGAAAGGACCTCTACAATGAGCAGTTCTTC CASSVGRKDLYNEQFF TRBJ2-1 TRBV7-9 NA NA
TGTGCCAGCAGCCAGAGCGGCGAGCAGTACTTC CASSQSGEQYF TRBJ2-7 TRBV3-1 NA many
TGCAGTGCAAGAGCCGGGACTAGCGGGACTCAGGAGGAGCAGTTCTTC CSARAGTSGTQEEQFF TRBJ2-1 TRBV20-1 TRBD2 NA
TGTGCCAGCAGTTACAGGGGTGGGGGCCAGCCCCAGCATTTT CASSYRGGGQPQHF TRBJ1-5 TRBV6-6 NA NA
TGTGCCAGCAGTGATGGGGGCAAAGATACGCAGTATTTT CASSDGGKDTQYF TRBJ2-3 TRBV6-4 NA NA
TGTGCCACCAGTGCCGGGGCCTCTGGGGCCAACGTCCTGACTTTC CATSAGASGANVLTF TRBJ2-6 TRBV24-1 NA few
TGTGCCAGCAGTAACGACAGGGCGGCCTACAATGAGCAGTTCTTC CASSNDRAAYNEQFF TRBJ2-1 TRBV27 TRBD1 medium-sized
TGCGCCAGCAGCGTTCTGGGTTCCTACAATGAGCAGTTCTTC CASSVLGSYNEQFF TRBJ2-1 TRBV4-1 NA NA
TGCAGTGGATCCCGGTCCCGGAGGGCCTTTCGGACAGATACGCAGTATTTT CSGSRSRRAFRTDTQYF TRBJ2-3 TRBV20-1 NA few
TGCGCCAGCAGCTTAACTGACGGGATCTCGGAGCAGTTCTTC CASSLTDGISEQFF TRBJ2-1 TRBV5-1 NA NA
TGCAGTGCGGCCGACACAGGGGGAAGCAATCAGCCCCAGCATTTT CSAADTGGSNQPQHF TRBJ1-5 TRBV20-1 TRBD1 NA
TGCAGTGCTAGAGATCCAGCCGGGACTAGCGGGACCGGGAAGACCGCTTACAATGAGCAGTACTTC CSARDPAGTSGTGKTAYNEQYF TRBJ2-5 TRBV20-1 TRBD2 once
TGTGCCAGCAGCCCCCTGCCGGCGCCGCCGGGCACAGATACGCAGTATTTT CASSPLPAPPGTDTQYF TRBJ2-3 TRBV7-9 NA NA
TGCGCCAGCCATAGGGACGAATCCTACGAGCAGTACTTC CASHRDESYEQYF TRBJ2-7 TRBV5-1 NA NA
TGTGCCAGCAGGCCGGACAGTAACTATGGCTACACCTTC CASRPDSNYGYTF TRBJ1-2 TRBV6-6 NA few
TGCAGTGCTAGAGGCACATTAGGGACCCAGTTCTTC CSARGTLGTQFF TRBJ2-1 TRBV20-1 NA NA
TGTGCCAGCAGCTTAGGTGGACTAGCGGGAGTGTACAATGAGCAGTTCTTC CASSLGGLAGVYNEQFF TRBJ2-1 TRBV7-9 TRBD2 NA
TGTGCCAGCAGTTATATCGTCCCCGGACTAGCGGGAGCCTCACACGAGCAGTACTTC CASSYIVPGLAGASHEQYF TRBJ2-7 TRBV6-2/TRBV6-3 TRBD2 NA
TGCAGTGCTAGAGATGTACTAGCGGGAGAGGCTGAGCAGTTCTTC CSARDVLAGEAEQFF TRBJ2-1 TRBV20-1 TRBD2 many